Sequencing of this TCR beta chain was carried out in a study of radiotherapy plus CTLA-4 blockade in lung cancer. Study findings and constraints: The best predictor of response was reported to be early blood T cell clone dynamics, with interferon-beta.

Alongside CTLA-4 blockade with ipilimumab, patients with chemo-refractory metastatic non-small-cell lung cancer received focal radiation. About this clone itself: Its antigen is unidentified.

This CDR3 is built from 17 residues. J gave up 4 bases and V 0 bases, and 9 bases lay outside the gene matches. Germline lookup yields CDR1 SGHRS and CDR2 YFSETQ. Assay: immunoSEQ multiplex PCR; the TCRdb copy retains only in-frame clones and omits some. This sample has over 85,000 clones, with approximately 82% found just once. The V and J genes are TRBV5-1 and TRBJ2-1; TRBD2 agrees at 8 bases. This receptor was obtained from a human donor with non-small cell lung cancer that progressed on radiotherapy plus ipilimumab. The sequencing here drew on peripheral blood, taken from a patient treated with radiotherapy plus ipilimumab. CDR3 in amino acids: CASSLGAGTSIYNEQFF. CDR3 nucleotides: TGCGCCAGCAGCTTGGGGGCCGGGACTAGTATTTACAATGAGCAGTTCTTC.